This T cell receptor beta chain was documented in a study of control samples from healthy donors and cancer patients. The CDR3 consists of 19 residues. Per germline, CDR1 SGHDN and CDR2 FVKESK. V was clipped by 3 bases and J by 6 bases; unmatched bases: 19. The repertoire was sequenced with immunoSEQ multiplex PCR; TCRdb's copy has only in-frame clones and lacks some. The sample yields 170,000 or so clones, 75% to 95% seen once. The chain uses TRBV14 and TRBJ2-1; 8 bases match TRBD2. This receptor was taken from a woman in her thirties or forties in good health. The sequenced sample consisted of blood. CDR3 amino acids: CASSQRYSPAGGLVNEQFF. DNA for the CDR3: TGTGCCAGCAGCCAGAGATACTCGCCGGCGGGGGGCCTTGTCAATGAGCAGTTCTTC.